This paragraph reports one TCR beta chain. RNA transcripts were the template for amplifying TCR beta CDR3 regions. TCR CDR3 underwent first-round RT-PCR with the HTBI primer set. One entry per CDR3 protein results from TCRdb running MiXCR on the multiplex PCR reads. Of around 250,000 distinct CDR3 sequences listed, about 24% are singletons. The sample belongs to a study of T cells in Graves' hyperthyroidism and ophthalmopathy. Germline V gene sequence: CDR1 SNHLY, CDR2 FYNNEI. The CDR3 runs to 15 residues. Trimming stripped 6 bases from V and 1 base from J, with 15 bases between. The sequence came from a woman between 40 and 50 years old with Graves' ophthalmopathy. The chain is built from TRBV2 and TRBJ1-1, with D possibly being TRBD1 (6 bases). Sequencing was performed on blood. Here the CDR3 DNA reads TGTGCCAGCAGACCGCCGGGACACAGGAACACTGAAGCTTTCTTT. Translated: CASRPPGHRNTEAFF.